A selection of T cell receptor beta chains follows, all from one sample in a study of early T cells in non-severe SARS-CoV-2 infection. TCRdb redid the calling of the 5' RACE reads with MiXCR, one entry per CDR3 protein. The sample consists of about 110,000 distinct CDR3 sequences, 12% of them appearing once. What was sequenced was whole blood. These TCRs come from an adult who was a healthcare worker with PCR-confirmed SARS-CoV-2 infection or an uninfected control (not recorded which). The CDR3 runs from the conserved cysteine through the conserved F or W. Each record gives: V gene, J gene, D gene, clone size, CDR3 protein, CDR3 DNA. A D gene is named only where the DNA matches it firmly. Size is stated for part of the rows, as once, few or many counts, or as a class when the clone is expanded.

V gene: TRBV20-1; J gene: TRBJ2-4; D gene: -; clone size: few; CDR3 protein: CSARGKGKNIQYF; CDR3 DNA: TGCAGTGCCAGAGGGAAGGGGAAAAACATTCAGTACTTC
V gene: TRBV7-2; J gene: TRBJ2-7; D gene: -; clone size: many; CDR3 protein: CASSSNPVMSLYEQYF; CDR3 DNA: TGTGCCAGCAGCTCGAACCCGGTCATGTCGCTCTACGAGCAGTACTTC
V gene: TRBV28; J gene: TRBJ2-1; D gene: TRBD2; clone size: many; CDR3 protein: CASSLRLAGGDEQFF; CDR3 DNA: TGTGCCAGCAGTTTAAGACTAGCGGGAGGGGATGAGCAGTTCTTC
V gene: TRBV7-9; J gene: TRBJ2-1; D gene: TRBD2; clone size: many; CDR3 protein: CASSRLAGSYNEQFF; CDR3 DNA: TGTGCCAGCAGCCGCCTAGCGGGGTCCTACAATGAGCAGTTCTTC
V gene: TRBV20-1; J gene: TRBJ2-1; D gene: TRBD2; clone size: -; CDR3 protein: CSAHGTSATYYNEQFF; CDR3 DNA: TGCAGTGCTCACGGGACTAGCGCCACTTACTACAATGAGCAGTTCTTC
V gene: TRBV11-2; J gene: TRBJ1-1; D gene: -; clone size: few; CDR3 protein: CASSLGSDAFF; CDR3 DNA: TGTGCCAGCAGCTTAGGCTCGGATGCTTTCTTT
V gene: TRBV20-1; J gene: TRBJ2-3; D gene: -; clone size: many; CDR3 protein: CSATGQPTDTQYF; CDR3 DNA: TGCAGTGCCACAGGTCAGCCCACAGATACGCAGTATTTT
V gene: TRBV28; J gene: TRBJ2-7; D gene: -; clone size: few; CDR3 protein: CASSPGDLKVHEQYF; CDR3 DNA: TGTGCCAGCAGTCCAGGTGACCTTAAGGTCCACGAGCAGTACTTC
V gene: TRBV5-6; J gene: TRBJ2-6; D gene: -; clone size: -; CDR3 protein: CASSLTEAGANVLTF; CDR3 DNA: TGTGCCAGCAGCCTGACGGAGGCTGGGGCCAACGTCCTGACTTTC
V gene: TRBV12-3/TRBV12-4; J gene: TRBJ2-1; D gene: -; clone size: -; CDR3 protein: CASSSIAASYNEQFF; CDR3 DNA: TGTGCCAGCAGTTCGATAGCGGCCTCCTACAATGAGCAGTTCTTC